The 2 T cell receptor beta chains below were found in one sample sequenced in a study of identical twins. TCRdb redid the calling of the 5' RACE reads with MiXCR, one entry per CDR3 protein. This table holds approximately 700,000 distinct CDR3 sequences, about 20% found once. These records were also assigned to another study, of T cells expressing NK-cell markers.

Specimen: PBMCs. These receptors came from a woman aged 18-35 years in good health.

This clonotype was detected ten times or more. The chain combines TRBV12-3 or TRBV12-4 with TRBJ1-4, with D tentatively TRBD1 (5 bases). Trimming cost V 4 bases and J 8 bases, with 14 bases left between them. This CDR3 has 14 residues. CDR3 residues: CASSSGTAEEKLFF. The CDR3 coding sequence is TGTGCCAGCAGTTCGGGGACGGCAGAAGAAAAACTGTTTTTT.

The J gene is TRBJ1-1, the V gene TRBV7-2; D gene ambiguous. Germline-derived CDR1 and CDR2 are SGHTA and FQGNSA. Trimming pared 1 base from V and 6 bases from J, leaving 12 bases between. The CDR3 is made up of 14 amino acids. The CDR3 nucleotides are TGTGCCAGCAGCTTAGGGGCGGCCCAGTCTGAAGCTTTCTTT. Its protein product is CASSLGAAQSEAFF.